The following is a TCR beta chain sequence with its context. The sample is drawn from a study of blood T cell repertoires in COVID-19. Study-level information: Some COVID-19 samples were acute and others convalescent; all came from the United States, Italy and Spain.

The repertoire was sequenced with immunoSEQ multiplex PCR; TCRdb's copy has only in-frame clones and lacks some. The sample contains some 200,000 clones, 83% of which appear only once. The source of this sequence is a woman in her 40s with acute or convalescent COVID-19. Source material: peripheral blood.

CDR3 residues: CASRVSLAADNEQFF. CDR3 bases: TGTGCCAGCAGGGTCTCGCTAGCGGCCGACAATGAGCAGTTCTTC. This chain links TRBV28 with TRBJ2-1, with 7 positions matching TRBD2. The trim removed 6 bases at V and 5 bases at J, leaving 10 bases unmatched. This CDR3 is 15 amino acids long. Germline CDR1 MDHEN, CDR2 SYDVKM.